This T cell receptor (beta chain) was obtained from a study of T cell repertoires in ileal Crohn's disease. General study results and limits: All patients with clonality above 26.8% had endoscopic recurrence. Endoscopy was done a median around 6.9 months after surgery.

Time point described: neoterminal ileum biopsy at postoperative endoscopy, about 6 months after surgery. Profiling relied on immunoSEQ multiplex PCR, and the TCRdb table lists in-frame clones only, not all of them. The data contain under 15,000 clones, around 83% of them singletons. In germline, CDR1 is MNHEY, CDR2 SMNVEV (reference sequence). The CDR3 is 13 residues long. Trimming removed 5 bases from V and 8 bases from J, with 13 bases in between. This clone was counted a single time. Its antigen is not known. This clonotype was obtained from an adult with Crohn's disease. Sample: ileal tissue. The V call is TRBV27, the J call TRBJ2-1; D unresolved. The CDR3 sequence: CASSPRLRDEQFF. The CDR3 DNA sequence: TGTGCCAGCAGTCCACGCCTCCGGGATGAGCAGTTCTTC.